Included here is one T cell receptor beta chain sequence, with context. Its antigen is currently unknown. This record belongs to a study of OX40 agonist ivuxolimab in advanced cancers. Study-wide context: Ivuxolimab, an agonistic anti-OX40 (CD134) antibody, was given to patients. Notes on the study in general: Expanded clones tended on average to be more numerous among CD8+ T cells than CD4+.

TCRdb's table, derived via immunoSEQ multiplex PCR, lists solely in-frame clones and lacks some. The sample lists 69,000 or so clones, roughly 78% occurring once. In germline, CDR1 is SGHKS, CDR2 YYEKEE (reference sequence). V was cut by 0 bases and J by 1 base, with 11 bases left in between. The CDR3 runs 16 residues. The sample was CD4+ or CD8+ T cells sorted from blood, taken in a trial of the OX40 agonist ivuxolimab. This sequence originates from an adult with an advanced solid tumor such as melanoma, head and neck, liver or kidney cancer. The J gene is TRBJ2-1, the V gene TRBV5-5, with a weak D call TRBD1 (6 bases). The CDR3 loop reads CASSLGQDLSYNEQFF. For the CDR3, the DNA is TGTGCCAGCAGCTTGGGACAGGACCTGTCCTACAATGAGCAGTTCTTC.